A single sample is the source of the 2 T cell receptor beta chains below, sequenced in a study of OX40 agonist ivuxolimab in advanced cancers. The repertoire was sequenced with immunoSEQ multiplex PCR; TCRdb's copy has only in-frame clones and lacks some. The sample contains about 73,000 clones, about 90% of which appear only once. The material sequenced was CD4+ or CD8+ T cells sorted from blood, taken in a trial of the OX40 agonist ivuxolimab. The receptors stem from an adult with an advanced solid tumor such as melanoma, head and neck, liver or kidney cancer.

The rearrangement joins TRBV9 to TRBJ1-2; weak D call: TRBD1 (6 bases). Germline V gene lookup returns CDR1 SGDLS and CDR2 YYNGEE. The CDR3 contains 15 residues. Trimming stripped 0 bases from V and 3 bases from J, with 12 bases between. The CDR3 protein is CASSVGQGRDYGYTF. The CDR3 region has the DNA TGTGCCAGCAGCGTAGGGCAGGGGCGAGACTATGGCTACACCTTC.

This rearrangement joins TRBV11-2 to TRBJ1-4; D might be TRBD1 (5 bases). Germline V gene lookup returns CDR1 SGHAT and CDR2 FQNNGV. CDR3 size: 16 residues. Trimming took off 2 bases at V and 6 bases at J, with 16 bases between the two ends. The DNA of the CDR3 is TGTGCCAGCAGCTTAATTGGTGCCGCGGGGGATGAAAAACTGTTTTTT. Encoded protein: CASSLIGAAGDEKLFF.